The next 14 T cell receptor beta chains were all read from a single sample in a study of T cells in women clearing cervical HPV infection. The method was immunoSEQ multiplex PCR; TCRdb's version includes in-frame clones alone and lacks a portion of them. In total, the table holds fewer than 35,000 clones. Sequenced: blood buffy coat. These receptors were obtained from a woman between 18 and 75 years old with a cervical HPV16 infection that either progressed to CIN3+ or cleared (not recorded which).

Of note for this clone: From the germline J gene comes the end of the CDR3, since the read stops 3 residues before it. In the same sample, other DNA sequences code for this CDR3. The chain links TRBV10-3 to TRBJ1-3, with D uncertain. Trimming took 4 bases from V and 0 from J, leaving 7 bases between them. The CDR3 spans 14 residues. CDR1 ENHRY and CDR2 SYGVKD come from the germline V gene. The CDR3 bases that were read are TGTGCCATCAGTGGCACAGCCTCTGGAAACACC. Translation: CAISGTASGNT. The complete CDR3 sequence is CAISGTASGNTIYF.

Notes on this clone: The CDR3 extends 3 residues past the end of the read, so its final part is completed from the germline J gene. The chain joins TRBV25-1 to TRBJ2-7; perhaps TRBD1 as D (5 bases). Looked up from germline, CDR1 is MGHDK and CDR2 is SYGVNS. Trimming took off 3 bases at V and 4 bases at J, with 10 bases between the two ends. The CDR3 consists of 13 residues. The sequenced part of the CDR3 DNA is TGTGCCAGCAGTGATCCTGACAGTTACGAG. This sequence encodes CASSDPDSYE. The full-length CDR3 reads as CASSDPDSYEQYF.

A word on this clone: The CDR3 end is not reached by the read, which stops 3 residues before it; the germline J gene fills it in. Other DNA sequences of this sample code for an identical CDR3. The chain recombines TRBV18 with TRBJ2-1, with 9 bases lining up with TRBD1. CDR1 KGHSH and CDR2 LQKENI come from the germline V gene. V was pared by 6 bases and J by 5 bases, with 14 bases of the junction left unmatched. The CDR3 extends over 17 amino acids. CDR3 residues: CASSPPVGQGRDNEQFF. The part of the CDR3 DNA that was read is TGTGCCAGCTCCCCCCCGGTGGGACAGGGAAGGGACAATGAG. The full variable domain, with the rest looked up from reference TRBV18 and TRBJ2-1, is NAGVMQNPRHLVRRRGQEARLRCSPMKGHSHVYWYRQLPEEGLKFMVYLQKENIIDESGMPKERFSAEFPKEGPSILRIQQVVRGDSAAYFCASSPPVGQGRDNEQFFGPGTRLTVL.

For this clone: The read ends 3 residues shy of where the CDR3 ends; the end is completed using the germline J gene. V gene TRBV7-3 combines with J gene TRBJ1-2, with D possibly matching TRBD1 (5 bases). The CDR3 covers 16 residues. From germline, CDR1 is SGHTA and CDR2 FQGTGA. The CDR3: CASSLSGTSDYNDYTF. The CDR3 DNA, read in part, is TGTGCCAGCAGCTTAAGTGGGACTAGCGACTACAATGAC. Full variable domain (remainder filled in from reference TRBV7-3 and TRBJ1-2): GAGVSQTPSNKVTEKGKYVELRCDPISGHTALYWYRQSLGQGPEFLIYFQGTGAADDSGLPNDRFFAVRPEGSVSTLKIQRTERGDSAVYLCASSLSGTSDYNDYTFGSGTRLTVV.

As regards this clone: The sequenced fragment ends 3 residues before the CDR3 boundary, so the rest is inferred from the germline J gene. The rearrangement uses TRBV7-3 and TRBJ2-3; TRBD2 aligns across 7 bases. From germline, CDR1 is SGHTA and CDR2 FQGTGA. V lost 5 bases to trimming and J lost 7 bases; unmatched junction nucleotides: 12. The CDR3 sequence is 15 residues long. The sequenced CDR3 bases are TGTGCCAGCAGCCCCGCTGGGACTACCGATAATACG. Its translation is CASSPAGTTDNT. The entire CDR3 sequence reads CASSPAGTTDNTQYF.

Concerning this clone itself: An end of the junction differs from the germline gene, which may be a read error. The read terminates 3 residues before the CDR3 end, so the remaining end is supplied by the germline J gene. This CDR3 is also generated by other DNA sequences in the sample. The gene calls are TRBV7-3 and TRBJ2-2; 8 bases are a match to TRBD1. The CDR3 loop spans 16 amino acids. From germline, CDR1 is SGHTA and CDR2 FQGTGA. CDR3 in amino acids: CASSSGQGRGTGELFF. The DNA read from the CDR3 is TGTGCCAGCAGCTCAGGACAGGGTCGAGGGACCGGAGAG.

A remark on this clone: The read terminates 3 residues before the CDR3 end, so the remaining end is supplied by the germline J gene. This chain links TRBV7-6 with TRBJ2-1; TRBD2 agrees at 12 bases. CDR1 SGHVS and CDR2 FNYEAQ come from the germline V gene. Trimming removed 0 bases from V and 3 bases from J; junction bases left unmatched: 3. The CDR3 contains 17 residues. CDR3 in amino acids: CASSLAGTSGLYNEQFF. The CDR3 DNA, read in part, is TGTGCCAGCAGCTTAGCCGGGACTAGCGGGCTCTACAATGAG.

For this clone: The read terminates 3 residues ahead of where the CDR3 ends, so the germline J gene completes it. The gene calls are TRBV30 and TRBJ2-7; D may be TRBD2 (6 bases). CDR3 size: 14 residues. V lost 4 bases to trimming and J lost 4 bases, with 17 bases between them. Germline V lookup: CDR1 GTSNPN, CDR2 SVGIG (reference sequence). The CDR3 spells CAWTSSGGRYEQYF. CDR3 DNA (partial): TGTGCCTGGACCTCTTCTGGGGGGAGATACGAG.

Of note for this clone: Read sequence stops 3 residues before the CDR3 end, and the germline J gene provides the missing end. The chain couples TRBV2 to TRBJ1-5, with D perhaps TRBD1 (6 bases). Trimming cost V 8 bases and J 9 bases, with 17 bases left between them. The CDR3 sequence is 13 residues long. Germline values: CDR1 SNHLY, CDR2 FYNNEI. CDR3: CASEGGAGRPQHF. The part of the CDR3 DNA that was read is TGTGCCAGCGAGGGGGGGGCCGGTCGGCCC.

With respect to this clone: The CDR3 end lies 3 residues beyond the end of the read and is filled in from the germline J gene. This chain uses TRBV19 with TRBJ2-2; maybe TRBD2 (7 bases). CDR1 is LNHDA, CDR2 SQIVND, per germline (reference sequence). V lost 1 base to trimming and J lost 6 bases, with 15 bases between them. The CDR3 spans 16 residues. Incomplete CDR3 DNA: TGTGCCAGTAGTATAGGATCGGGGGGCAGGGCCGGGGAG. It yields the protein CASSIGSGGRAGE. The whole CDR3 protein reads CASSIGSGGRAGELFF.

Points on this clone: The read comes to an end 3 residues before the CDR3 does, leaving the germline J gene to fill in the end. The chain is built from TRBV30 and TRBJ2-2; 8 bases agree with TRBD1. CDR1 is GTSNPN and CDR2 is SVGIG in the germline V gene (reference sequence). The CDR3 contains 13 residues. The CDR3 spells CACSGTGNSPLFF. Incomplete CDR3 DNA: TGTGCCTGCTCCGGGACAGGAAATTCACCG.

This chain's CDR3 is CASSTTGGDTQYF. The CDR3 bases that were read are TGTGCCAGCAGCACCACAGGGGGAGATACG. V gene TRBV11-2 combines with J gene TRBJ2-3, with 8 positions matching TRBD1. The read halts 3 residues ahead of the CDR3 end, with the missing end drawn from the germline J gene. CDR3 length equals 13 residues. V lost 5 bases to trimming and J lost 5 bases; unmatched junction nucleotides: 3. Germline CDR1 is SGHAT and CDR2 is FQNNGV.

CDR3 protein: CASSLRGLAGGLSTDTQYF. The sequenced CDR3 bases are TGTGCCAGCAGCTTAAGAGGACTAGCGGGGGGGCTATCCACAGATACC. The gene calls are TRBV7-3 and TRBJ2-5, with TRBD2 matching 15 bases. The read halts 3 residues ahead of the CDR3 end, with the missing end drawn from the germline J gene. The CDR3 extends over 19 amino acids. Germline loops: CDR1 SGHTA, CDR2 FQGTGA.

Details on this clone: From the germline J gene comes the end of the CDR3, since the read stops 3 residues before it. This chain connects TRBV7-9 to TRBJ2-3; maybe TRBD1 (6 bases). The CDR3 has 15 amino acids. Germline V lookup: CDR1 SEHNR, CDR2 FQNEAQ (reference sequence). Trimming shortened V by 4 bases and J by 0 bases, and 11 bases separated the two germline ends. CDR3 amino acids: CASSSDSTSTDTQYF. Incomplete CDR3 DNA: TGTGCCAGCAGCTCGGACAGTACTAGCACAGATACG.